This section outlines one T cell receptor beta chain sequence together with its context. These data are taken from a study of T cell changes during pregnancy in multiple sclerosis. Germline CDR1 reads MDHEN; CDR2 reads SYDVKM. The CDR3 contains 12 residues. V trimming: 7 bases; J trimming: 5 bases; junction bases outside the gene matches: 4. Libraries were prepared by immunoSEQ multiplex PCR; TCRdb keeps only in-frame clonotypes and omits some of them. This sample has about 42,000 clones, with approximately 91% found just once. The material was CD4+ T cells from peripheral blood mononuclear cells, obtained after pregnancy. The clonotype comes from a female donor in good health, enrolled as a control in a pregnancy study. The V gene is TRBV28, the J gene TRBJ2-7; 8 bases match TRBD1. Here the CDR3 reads CASISGGDEQYF. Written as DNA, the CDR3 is TGTGCCAGCATATCAGGGGGCGACGAGCAGTACTTC.